These 12 T cell receptor beta chains originate from one sample sequenced in a study of a mutant IDH1 vaccine in newly diagnosed glioma. Time point denoted: baseline, week 1 (first vaccination visit). Treatment here: pre-vaccination baseline after standard-of-care therapy. The table came from immunoSEQ multiplex PCR; TCRdb's copy has only in-frame clones and leaves some out. The table records tens of thousands of clones, about nine tenths of them present only once. Sequencing was performed on PBMCs, taken from a glioma patient treated with radiotherapy, temozolomide or both. The receptors stem from a man aged 25-45 years with glioma.

The V gene is TRBV4-1, the J gene TRBJ2-7; possibly TRBD1 for D (5 bases). The CDR3 length is 16 residues. V was clipped by 0 bases and J by 4 bases, with 16 bases between them. Germline V gene data show CDR1 as MGHRA and CDR2 as YSYEKL. CDR3 sequence: CASSQERTSDRYEQYF. The CDR3 DNA follows: TGCGCCAGCAGCCAAGAACGGACATCTGATCGTTACGAGCAGTACTTC.

The chain links TRBV7-9 to TRBJ2-1; TRBD2 matches 14 bases. The germline V gene encodes CDR1 SEHNR and CDR2 FQNEAQ (reference sequence). Germline trimming cut 5 bases from V and 1 base from J; bases unmatched to any gene: 10. The CDR3 length is 19 residues. The DNA of the CDR3 is TGTGCCAGCAGCGCCAGGACTAGCGGGAGGATTCCATCCTACAATGAGCAGTTCTTC. The encoded protein is CASSARTSGRIPSYNEQFF.

As regards this clone: The same CDR3 also results from other DNA sequences found in this sample. The CDR3 sequence: CASSREADTQYF. CDR3 nucleotides: TGTGCCAGTAGTAGGGAGGCAGATACGCAGTATTTT. This chain connects TRBV19 to TRBJ2-3; TRBD2 is a possible D gene (6 bases). Germline V gene data show CDR1 as LNHDA and CDR2 as SQIVND (reference sequence). V lost 4 bases to trimming and J lost 4 bases, with 6 bases between them. The CDR3 extends over 12 amino acids.

The chain carries TRBV6-1 and TRBJ2-6; D gene unclear. Trimming shortened V by 8 bases and J by 2 bases, and 4 bases separated the two germline ends. CDR3 length: 12 amino acids. The germline CDR1 and CDR2 sequences are MNHNS and SASEGT. The CDR3 nucleotides read TGTGCCAGCGAGCCTGGGGCCAACGTCCTGACTTTC. It encodes CASEPGANVLTF.

The J gene is TRBJ2-1, the V gene TRBV6-1, with 7 bases aligning to TRBD2. The ends lost 11 bases at V and 6 bases at J; junction bases unmatched: 13. CDR3 size: 14 residues. Per germline, CDR1 MNHNS and CDR2 SASEGT. CDR3 protein: CAGGWPGGRNEQFF. The CDR3 DNA is TGTGCCGGGGGTTGGCCGGGAGGTCGCAATGAGCAGTTCTTC.

The chain links TRBV6-1 to TRBJ2-3, with D perhaps TRBD2 (5 bases). The CDR3 totals 14 residues. The V end lost 10 bases, the J end lost 4 bases, and 18 bases lay between the germline ends. From germline, CDR1 is MNHNS and CDR2 SASEGT. The CDR3 DNA follows: TGTGCCACAAGGTGGAGGCCTCGGGCAGATACGCAGTATTTT. It encodes CATRWRPRADTQYF.

The chain uses TRBV30 and TRBJ1-1; no reliable D call. Trimming cost V 5 bases and J 2 bases, with 6 bases left between them. The CDR3 is made up of 11 amino acids. Germline CDR1 and CDR2: GTSNPN and SVGIG (reference sequence). CDR3 in amino acids: CAWLRNTEAFF. For the CDR3, the DNA is TGTGCCTGGCTAAGAAACACTGAAGCTTTCTTT.

This chain joins TRBV4-1 and TRBJ2-7; tentative D call: TRBD1 (6 bases). Trimming pared 1 base from V and 1 base from J, leaving 11 bases between. This CDR3 has 15 amino acids. CDR1 and CDR2 from the germline V gene are MGHRA and YSYEKL. For the CDR3, the DNA is TGCGCCAGCAGCCAAGCGCCAGGGGAATCCTACGAGCAGTACTTC. It is translated as CASSQAPGESYEQYF.

V gene TRBV5-1 combines with J gene TRBJ2-1; 7 positions match TRBD1. The junction had 3 bases not matched to a gene; V was cut back by 6 bases and J by 6 bases. The germline V gene encodes CDR1 SGHRS and CDR2 YFSETQ. This CDR3 is 12 amino acids long. CDR3 sequence reads: CASTGTVNEQFF. CDR3 DNA: TGCGCCAGCACCGGGACAGTCAATGAGCAGTTCTTC.

This sequence joins TRBV4-1 and TRBJ1-5; tentatively, D is TRBD1 (5 bases). Germline values: CDR1 MGHRA, CDR2 YSYEKL. The germline V and J ends were trimmed by 4 bases and 3 bases, with 10 bases remaining between them. The CDR3 length is 14 residues. The CDR3 coding sequence is TGCGCCAGCAGCCCCTCGACAGTCAATCAGCCCCAGCATTTT. This translates into CASSPSTVNQPQHF.

This clone was seen once. This chain links TRBV6-4 with TRBJ2-3; 12 nucleotides match TRBD2. J lost 4 bases, V lost 4 bases, and 0 bases had no gene match. This CDR3 contains 14 residues. Germline values: CDR1 MRHNA, CDR2 SNTAGT. CDR3: CASSGLAGADTQYF. The CDR3, as DNA: TGTGCCAGCAGTGGACTAGCGGGAGCAGATACGCAGTATTTT.

The genes are TRBV11-2 and TRBJ2-7; 9 bases agree with TRBD2. The ends lost 5 bases at V and 2 bases at J; junction bases unmatched: 10. This CDR3 has 16 residues. The germline CDR1 and CDR2 sequences are SGHAT and FQNNGV. The CDR3 sequence is CASSRQSGRYAYEQYF. The CDR3 DNA is TGTGCCAGCAGCCGACAAAGCGGGAGGTATGCCTACGAGCAGTACTTC. Full variable domain (rest looked up from reference TRBV11-2 and TRBJ2-7): EAGVAQSPRYKIIEKRQSVAFWCNPISGHATLYWYQQILGQGPKLLIQFQNNGVVDDSQLPKDRFSAERLKGVDSTLKIQPAKLEDSAVYLCASSRQSGRYAYEQYFGPGTRLTVT.